This is a list of T cell receptor beta chains from one sample in a study of cytomegalovirus exposure and HLA in healthy donors. The protocol was immunoSEQ multiplex PCR, while the TCRdb copy is restricted to in-frame clones and leaves out a portion. The sample table includes about 110,000 clones. Input material: PBMCs. Receptor source: a man in his late teens or twenties in good health and CMV-seronegative. The CDR3 runs from the conserved cysteine through the conserved F or W. A D gene is named only where the DNA matches it firmly.

>TRBV5-1|TRBJ1-4|NA
CASSLSGANEKLFF
TGCGCCAGCAGCTTGTCAGGCGCTAATGAAAAACTGTTTTTT
>TRBV28|TRBJ2-7|TRBD1
CASRGQGYYEQYF
TGTGCCAGCAGGGGACAGGGTTACTACGAGCAGTACTTC
>TRBV6-6|TRBJ1-5|TRBD1
CASSPTGGSNQPQHF
TGTGCCAGCAGTCCAACAGGGGGAAGCAATCAGCCCCAGCATTTT
>TRBV5-1|TRBJ2-1|NA
CASSLGPYGNEQFF
TGCGCCAGCAGCTTGGGTCCCTACGGCAATGAGCAGTTCTTC
>TRBV6-1|TRBJ1-2|NA
CASSENTGIGSRYTF
TGTGCCAGCAGTGAAAACACAGGGATTGGTTCCCGCTACACCTTC
>TRBV6-4|TRBJ1-6|TRBD1
CASSEGQTNSPLHF
TGTGCCAGCAGTGAGGGACAGACCAATTCACCCCTCCACTTT
>TRBV6-4|TRBJ2-1|TRBD2
CASSDSSGSYNEQFF
TGTGCCAGCAGTGACTCTAGCGGGAGCTACAATGAGCAGTTCTTC
>TRBV4-1|TRBJ1-1|TRBD1
CASSHPGQGMNTEAFF
TGCGCCAGCAGCCACCCCGGACAGGGAATGAACACTGAAGCTTTCTTT
>TRBV5-4|TRBJ1-6|TRBD1
CASSSEGQINSPLHF
TGTGCCAGCAGCTCCGAGGGACAGATTAATTCACCCCTCCACTTT
>TRBV18|TRBJ1-6|NA
CASSPVQRYNSPLHF
TGTGCCAGCTCACCAGTCCAGCGCTATAATTCACCCCTCCACTTT
>TRBV5-1|TRBJ2-1|TRBD2
CASSLMTSGIHNEQFF
TGCGCCAGCAGCTTGATGACTAGCGGGATCCACAATGAGCAGTTCTTC
>TRBV6-1|TRBJ1-1|TRBD1
CASSGRTGERYGEAFF
TGTGCCAGCAGTGGTAGGACAGGGGAGAGGTACGGTGAAGCTTTCTTT
>TRBV6-4|TRBJ2-1|NA
CASSEGSRNEQFF
TGTGCCAGCAGTGAGGGTAGCCGCAATGAGCAGTTCTTC
>TRBV14|TRBJ2-1|TRBD2
CASKRTSGTNEQFF
TGTGCCAGTAAACGGACTAGCGGGACCAATGAGCAGTTCTTC
>TRBV10-1|TRBJ2-7|NA
CASSDHRVPYEQYF
TGCGCCAGCAGTGACCACAGGGTACCCTACGAGCAGTACTTC
>TRBV2|TRBJ1-1|NA
CASSQQVNTEAFF
TGTGCCAGCAGTCAACAGGTGAACACTGAAGCTTTCTTT
>TRBV6-5|TRBJ2-2|NA
CASSLEFTGELFF
TGTGCCAGCAGTCTAGAGTTCACCGGGGAGCTGTTTTTT
>TRBV11-3|TRBJ2-1|NA
CASSKDRNYNEQFF
TGTGCCAGCAGCAAGGACAGAAACTACAATGAGCAGTTCTTC
>TRBV11-2|TRBJ1-1|NA
CASSPLPARGTEAFF
TGTGCCAGCAGCCCGCTACCGGCCCGGGGCACTGAAGCTTTCTTT
>TRBV9|TRBJ2-1|NA
CASSPWTAPSNEQFF
TGTGCCAGCAGCCCATGGACAGCCCCAAGCAATGAGCAGTTCTTC
>TRBV27|TRBJ2-7|TRBD1
CASSSLGQGHEQYF
TGTGCCAGCAGTTCTTTAGGACAGGGCCACGAGCAGTACTTC
>TRBV19|TRBJ2-7|TRBD1
CASSIGTARSYEQYF
TGTGCCAGTAGTATCGGGACAGCCCGCTCCTACGAGCAGTACTTC
>TRBV2|TRBJ1-4|NA
CASSDSPPRVAPEKLFF
TGTGCCAGCAGTGATTCCCCCCCGAGGGTCGCACCCGAAAAACTGTTTTTT
>TRBV27|TRBJ2-4|NA
CASSLVPRGIQYF
TGTGCCAGCAGTTTGGTCCCCAGGGGCATTCAGTACTTC
>TRBV15|TRBJ2-1|NA
CATSRDFNEQFF
TGTGCCACCAGCAGAGACTTCAATGAGCAGTTCTTC
>TRBV29-1|TRBJ1-1|TRBD1
CSVAHLGQQAFF
TGCAGCGTTGCGCATTTGGGACAGCAAGCTTTCTTT
>TRBV7-2|TRBJ1-5|NA
CASSLGAGRGQPQHF
TGTGCCAGCAGCTTAGGAGCAGGCAGGGGTCAGCCCCAGCATTTT
>TRBV5-1|TRBJ2-2|NA
CASLRGDDLNTGELFF
TGCGCCAGCCTCAGGGGGGATGATCTGAACACCGGGGAGCTGTTTTTT
>TRBV15|TRBJ1-4|NA
CATSLTDEKLFF
TGTGCCACCAGCTTGACAGATGAAAAACTGTTTTTT
>TRBV4-1|TRBJ2-7|NA
CASSQEDSQSYEQYF
TGCGCCAGCAGCCAAGAAGATAGCCAGTCCTACGAGCAGTACTTC
>TRBV2|TRBJ2-3|NA
CASSLTDTQYF
TGTGCCAGCAGTCTCACAGATACGCAGTATTTT
>TRBV5-1|TRBJ1-4|TRBD1
CASSFGQGMGHEKLFF
TGCGCCAGCAGTTTCGGACAGGGCATGGGGCACGAAAAACTGTTTTTT
>TRBV4-2|TRBJ1-2|NA
CASSARGGYTF
TGTGCCAGCAGCGCTCGAGGTGGCTACACCTTC
>TRBV19|TRBJ1-2|TRBD1
CASSARQGAYGYTF
TGTGCCAGTAGTGCGAGACAGGGGGCCTATGGCTACACCTTC
>TRBV10-1|TRBJ1-5|NA
CASSSEVNQPQHF
TGCGCCAGCAGTTCGGAGGTCAATCAGCCCCAGCATTTT
>TRBV6-1|TRBJ2-7|TRBD1
CASSEGVMGQGIYEQYF
TGTGCCAGCAGTGAAGGCGTTATGGGACAGGGGATCTACGAGCAGTACTTC
>TRBV5-1|TRBJ2-7|NA
CASSPGIQRRQQYF
TGCGCCAGCAGCCCCGGGATACAACGGCGTCAGCAGTACTTC
>TRBV10-3|TRBJ2-7|TRBD1
CAISDPAGTVDEQYF
TGTGCCATCAGTGACCCGGCCGGGACAGTCGACGAGCAGTACTTC
>TRBV14|TRBJ2-7|TRBD1
CASTRTGQGHYEQYF
TGTGCCAGCACTCGGACCGGACAGGGACACTACGAGCAGTACTTC
>TRBV7-3|TRBJ2-1|NA
CASSPTGLSYNEQFF
TGTGCCAGCAGCCCGACAGGCCTCTCCTACAATGAGCAGTTCTTC
>TRBV2|TRBJ2-7|TRBD1
CASSRAGTGNYEQYF
TGTGCCAGCAGTCGGGCTGGGACAGGGAACTACGAGCAGTACTTC
>TRBV7-9|TRBJ1-6|TRBD1
CASSSQGQRNSPLHF
TGTGCCAGCTCGAGCCAGGGACAGAGGAATTCACCCCTCCACTTT
>TRBV2|TRBJ2-7|TRBD1
CASSEYGTAEQYF
TGTGCCAGCAGCGAATACGGGACAGCCGAGCAGTACTTC
>TRBV6-5|TRBJ2-7|TRBD1
CASRPGTGGYEQYF
TGTGCCAGCAGGCCCGGGACAGGGGGCTACGAGCAGTACTTC
>TRBV6-5|TRBJ2-7|TRBD2
CASSLAGATYEQYF
TGTGCCAGCAGCCTAGCGGGGGCCACCTACGAGCAGTACTTC
>TRBV7-9|TRBJ2-1|TRBD2
CASSLVLADYNEQFF
TGTGCCAGCAGCTTAGTACTAGCGGACTACAATGAGCAGTTCTTC
>TRBV13|TRBJ2-7|TRBD1
CASSLDRESEQYF
TGTGCCAGCAGCTTGGACAGGGAGTCCGAGCAGTACTTC
>TRBV5-1|TRBJ2-5|NA
CASSLELGETQYF
TGCGCCAGCAGCTTGGAGCTCGGGGAGACCCAGTACTTC